This passage covers 5 T cell receptor beta chains from one sample sequenced in a study of blood T cell repertoires in COVID-19. The table came from immunoSEQ multiplex PCR; TCRdb's copy has only in-frame clones and leaves some out. The sample lists approximately 350,000 clones, 80% to 90% occurring once. Sequencing input: peripheral blood. The source of these receptors is a man aged 30-40 years with active or convalescent COVID-19.

This clone was seen a handful of times. The chain joins TRBV28 to TRBJ2-7; 8 bases map to TRBD1. V shed 5 bases and J 5 bases; nucleotides not matched to a gene: 11. This CDR3 has 15 residues. Looked up from germline, CDR1 is MDHEN and CDR2 is SYDVKM. The CDR3 is CASSPPGQVPHEQYF. The DNA of the CDR3 is TGTGCCAGCAGTCCGCCGGGACAGGTTCCCCACGAGCAGTACTTC.

CDR3 nucleotide sequence: TGCAGCGTTGAAGATAGGGGCGCAGAGAACACTGAAGCTTTCTTT. It is translated as CSVEDRGAENTEAFF. V and J are TRBV29-1 and TRBJ1-1; TRBD1 is a possible D gene (5 bases). The V gene's germline CDR1 is SQVTM and CDR2 ANQGSEA. Trimming cost V 0 bases and J 1 base, with 12 bases left between them. The CDR3 length is 15 residues.

The chain is built from TRBV11-3 and TRBJ1-2; 7 nucleotides line up with TRBD1. The CDR3 consists of 18 residues. In germline, CDR1 is SGHNT, CDR2 YENEEA. V shed 5 bases and J 3 bases; nucleotides not matched to a gene: 18. CDR3 nucleotides: TGTGCCAGCAGCGCACGTAGAGGTGGAGGGGGCCTTCACTATGGCTACACCTTC. Translation gives CASSARRGGGGLHYGYTF.

This chain joins TRBV10-3 and TRBJ2-2; the D is unclear. Deletions cut 0 bases from V and 6 bases from J, with 8 bases between. Germline V gene lookup returns CDR1 ENHRY and CDR2 SYGVKD. This CDR3 is built from 14 residues. The CDR3 sequence: CAISESGGAGELFF. The CDR3, as DNA: TGTGCCATCAGTGAGTCAGGTGGAGCCGGGGAGCTGTTTTTT.

This clone was counted once. V is TRBV6-2 or TRBV6-3 and J is TRBJ2-7; 11 bases agree with TRBD2. CDR1 and CDR2 from the germline V gene are MNHEY and SVGEGT. There are 19 residues in the CDR3. The V gene end was trimmed by 5 bases and the J gene end by 0 bases; junction bases not matched to a gene: 15. The CDR3 coding sequence is TGTGCCAGCAGTAGATCGATTGAACTAGCGGGGGAACCCTCCTACGAGCAGTACTTC. This sequence encodes CASSRSIELAGEPSYEQYF.